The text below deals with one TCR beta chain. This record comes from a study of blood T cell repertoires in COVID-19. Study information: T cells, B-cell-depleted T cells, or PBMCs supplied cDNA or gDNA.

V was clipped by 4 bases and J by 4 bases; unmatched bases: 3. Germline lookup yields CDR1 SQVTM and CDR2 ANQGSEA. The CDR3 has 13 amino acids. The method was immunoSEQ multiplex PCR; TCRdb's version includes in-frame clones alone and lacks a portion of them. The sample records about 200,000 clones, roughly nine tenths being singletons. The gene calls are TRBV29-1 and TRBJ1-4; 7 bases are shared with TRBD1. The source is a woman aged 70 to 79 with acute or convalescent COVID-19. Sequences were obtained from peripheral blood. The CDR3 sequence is CSVVRDSNEKLFF. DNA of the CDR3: TGCAGCGTTGTCCGGGACAGTAATGAAAAACTGTTTTTT.